This T cell receptor beta chain was retrieved from a study of shared clonotypes between healthy human individuals. The CDR3 consists of 13 residues. Per germline, CDR1 SGHRS and CDR2 YFSETQ. The germline V and J ends were trimmed by 2 bases and 7 bases, with 10 bases remaining between them. The study's findings and limits: Depth of sequencing was expected to influence donor clonotype sharing.

TCRdb's copy holds only in-frame clones and misses some; the assay was immunoSEQ multiplex PCR. The sample holds 600,000 or so clones; 85% to 95% are singletons and the top ten take around 0.12%. Naive CD8 isolation took CD45RO-negative cells positively selected for CCR7 and excluded terminally differentiated effector memory CD45RA+ cells. This clone was observed a single time. Antigen specificity is unknown. The chain carries TRBV5-1 and TRBJ2-1; the D is unclear. Specimen: naive CD8+ T cells sorted from blood. This clonotype was sampled from a woman aged 25 to 45 in good health. The DNA for the CDR3 is TGCGCCAGCAGCTTAAGTAGGAAGAATGAGCAGTTCTTC. Translated, it gives CASSLSRKNEQFF.